These 24 T cell receptor beta chains were sequenced from one sample in a study of graft-versus-host responses after intestinal transplantation (dated by TCRdb to the early 2020s). Preparation of the library involved the immunoSEQ multiplex PCR assay. TCRdb obtained this table from immuneACCESS and retained in-frame rearrangements with V and J assigned. These tables miss some clones; where compared with another copy, unresolved V genes account for less than half of the shortfall, and the remainder is unexplained. For this sample the table gives approximately 76,000 clones, of which over 70% were detected only once. In total, the top ten clones hold 0.39% of the sample. Antigens for these TCRs are unknown. The time point label for this specimen denotes: cells obtained before transplantation from donor or recipient. The sequencing here drew on unstimulated CD4+ T cells sorted from spleen or lymph node cells, taken before transplant. The receptors derive from a human donor who was the organ donor for an intestinal transplant.

The CDR3 DNA reads TGTGCCACCAGCAATCCGGGACAGGGAAACTATGGCTACACCTTC. Its translation is CATSNPGQGNYGYTF. The chain carries TRBV15 and TRBJ1-2, with TRBD1 matching over 9 bases. The junction had 5 bases not matched to a gene; V was cut back by 4 bases and J by 2 bases. CDR1 and CDR2 (germline): LNHNV, YYDKDF (reference sequence). This CDR3 has 15 residues.

The V and J genes are TRBV18 and TRBJ2-1; perhaps TRBD1 as D (6 bases). Per germline, CDR1 KGHSH and CDR2 LQKENI. The CDR3 sequence is 14 residues long. The V end lost 3 bases, the J end lost 6 bases, and 12 bases lay between the germline ends. This chain's CDR3 is CASSPGAGFNEQFF. The CDR3 nucleotides read TGTGCCAGCTCACCGGGGGCCGGGTTCAATGAGCAGTTCTTC.

The chain uses TRBV18 and TRBJ2-1, with D possibly matching TRBD1 (5 bases). V gave up 0 bases and J gave up 7 bases, with 13 bases separating them. Germline values: CDR1 KGHSH, CDR2 LQKENI. This CDR3 comprises 15 residues. The CDR3 nucleotides are TGTGCCAGCTCACCACCAGGGCAGGGTCGGAATGAGCAGTTCTTC. Translation gives CASSPPGQGRNEQFF. Variable domain in full (rest from reference TRBV18 and TRBJ2-1): NAGVMQNPRHLVRRRGQEARLRCSPMKGHSHVYWYRQLPEEGLKFMVYLQKENIIDESGMPKERFSAEFPKEGPSILRIQQVVRGDSAAYFCASSPPGQGRNEQFFGPGTRLTVL.

This clone was seen a handful of times. The chain combines TRBV5-4 with TRBJ2-6, with 12 bases fitting TRBD2. With 9 bases clipped from V and 4 bases from J, the junction kept 11 bases outside the gene matches. Germline V gives CDR1 SGHNT, CDR2 YYREEE (reference sequence). CDR3 size: 17 residues. The CDR3 DNA reads TGTGCCACCCAGAGGCTAGCGGGGGGGTCGGGGGCCAACGTCCTGACTTTC. Amino acids: CATQRLAGGSGANVLTF.

The chain links TRBV2 to TRBJ2-2; TRBD2 agrees at 8 bases. The CDR3 extends over 15 amino acids. The V and J ends lost 6 bases and 3 bases, in that order; junction bases with no gene match: 6. CDR1 and CDR2 (germline): SNHLY, FYNNEI. The CDR3, as DNA: TGTGCCAGCAGGCGGGGGGAAGTTTACACCGGGGAGCTGTTTTTT. This codes for CASRRGEVYTGELFF.

This sequence joins TRBV15 and TRBJ1-3; D remains unclear. This CDR3 region has 16 residues. The V gene lost 0 bases and the J gene lost 0 bases, with 9 bases spanning the gap. The germline V gene has CDR1 LNHNV and CDR2 YYDKDF (reference sequence). The DNA of the CDR3 is TGTGCCACCAGCAGAGATCATCCCAGCTCTGGAAACACCATATATTTT. Its translation: CATSRDHPSSGNTIYF.

The sample holds a few counts of this clone. This rearrangement joins TRBV12-5 to TRBJ1-2; 7 bases align to TRBD1. Germline V gene sequence: CDR1 LGHNT, CDR2 FRNRAP. V dropped 7 bases and J dropped 2; count of bases not matched to a gene: 4. The CDR3 totals 13 residues. For the CDR3, the DNA is TGTGCTAGTGCCCCGGACAGGAACTATGGCTACACCTTC. Translation: CASAPDRNYGYTF.

This chain uses TRBV7-6 with TRBJ1-4, with D tentatively TRBD1 (5 bases). CDR3 size: 15 residues. V was pared by 2 bases and J by 4 bases, with 11 bases between. Germline loops: CDR1 SGHVS, CDR2 FNYEAQ. DNA of the CDR3: TGTGCCAGCAGCTTATCTGGGCAGGGTAATGAAAAACTGTTTTTT. Amino acid sequence: CASSLSGQGNEKLFF.

The CDR3 DNA follows: TGTGCCAGCAGTTTACGGGTGAACACTGAAGCTTTCTTT. Its protein is CASSLRVNTEAFF. The chain couples TRBV28 to TRBJ1-1; D is uncertain. The germline V gene has CDR1 MDHEN and CDR2 SYDVKM. Trimming left V 2 bases short and J 0 bases short, with 4 bases between. The CDR3 spans 13 residues.

This clone was seen a single time. This sequence joins TRBV28 and TRBJ1-6; tentatively, D is TRBD1 (5 bases). Trimming removed 8 bases from V and 4 bases from J, with 18 bases in between. CDR1 is MDHEN and CDR2 is SYDVKM in the germline V gene. The CDR3 spans 16 residues. CDR3 sequence (DNA): TGTGCCAGCTGTACGGCTAGGGGTCGGTATAATTCACCCCTCCACTTT. It encodes CASCTARGRYNSPLHF.

The chain combines TRBV5-1 with TRBJ2-2; the match to TRBD1 covers 11 bases. The CDR3 is made up of 15 amino acids. Germline lookup yields CDR1 SGHRS and CDR2 YFSETQ. Germline trimming cut 2 bases from V and 4 bases from J; bases unmatched to any gene: 1. The CDR3 protein is CASSFGTGGTGELFF. The CDR3 DNA reads TGCGCCAGCAGCTTTGGGACAGGGGGCACCGGGGAGCTGTTTTTT.

This sequence joins TRBV28 and TRBJ2-5, with D possibly TRBD2 on 5 matching bases. The CDR3 consists of 16 residues. V was pared by 4 bases and J by 2 bases, with 17 bases between. Per the germline V gene, CDR1 is MDHEN and CDR2 is SYDVKM. Written as DNA, the CDR3 is TGTGCCAGCAGTTACGCGGGCCTCCGAGGGCAAGAGACCCAGTACTTC. It specifies CASSYAGLRGQETQYF.

The sample holds one count of this clone. This rearrangement joins TRBV5-1 to TRBJ2-2, with unresolved D. Trimming removed 4 bases at V and 8 bases at J, with 15 bases between. The CDR3 length is 14 residues. Germline V gives CDR1 SGHRS, CDR2 YFSETQ. CDR3 nucleotides: TGCGCCAGCAGCCTCCCGGTTGAGTCTGGGGAGCTGTTTTTT. Its protein is CASSLPVESGELFF. Full variable domain (remainder filled in from reference TRBV5-1 and TRBJ2-2): KAGVTQTPRYLIKTRGQQVTLSCSPISGHRSVSWYQQTPGQGLQFLFEYFSETQRNKGNFPGRFSGRQFSNSRSEMNVSTLELGDSALYLCASSLPVESGELFFGEGSRLTVL.

The chain links TRBV7-9 to TRBJ1-1; possibly TRBD1 for D (5 bases). Germline CDR1 reads SEHNR; CDR2 reads FQNEAQ (reference sequence). This CDR3 spans 13 amino acids. Trimming took 5 bases from V and 5 from J, leaving 12 bases between them. The CDR3 nucleotides are TGTGCCAGCAGCCCCCGGCGGGGGACTGAAGCTTTCTTT. Translation: CASSPRRGTEAFF.

The genes are TRBV6-5 and TRBJ1-2, with D perhaps matching TRBD1 (5 bases). V gave up 7 bases and J gave up 2 bases, with 14 bases separating them. Germline CDR1 is MNHEY and CDR2 is SVGAGI. This CDR3 contains 14 residues. CDR3 sequence (DNA): TGTGCCAGCAAGACGGGGGGTTGGAACTATGGCTACACCTTC. It yields the protein CASKTGGWNYGYTF.

The J gene is TRBJ2-5, the V gene TRBV4-1; 11 bases line up with TRBD1. The length of the CDR3 is 17 residues. The V gene's germline CDR1 is MGHRA and CDR2 YSYEKL. The trim removed 0 bases at V and 2 bases at J, leaving 5 bases unmatched. The DNA for the CDR3 is TGCGCCAGCAGCCAAGATTTCCGGGACAGGGGGCAAGAGACCCAGTACTTC. As protein: CASSQDFRDRGQETQYF.

This chain joins TRBV28 and TRBJ1-5, with D possibly being TRBD1 (5 bases). Germline lookup yields CDR1 MDHEN and CDR2 SYDVKM. This CDR3 has 16 amino acids. With 5 bases removed from V and 4 bases from J, the gap between germline ends came to 18 bases. The CDR3 bases are TGTGCCAGCAGTCCCCCCGGGGGGATGGGGAATCAGCCCCAGCATTTT. Amino acids: CASSPPGGMGNQPQHF.

CDR3 in amino acids: CAWSVRVGEAFF. The CDR3 bases are TGTGCCTGGAGTGTCAGGGTTGGTGAAGCTTTCTTT. The rearrangement uses TRBV30 and TRBJ1-1, with a weak D call TRBD1 (5 bases). The CDR3 has 12 residues. V was pared by 0 bases and J by 7 bases, with 9 bases between. In germline, CDR1 is GTSNPN, CDR2 SVGIG (reference sequence).

The count of this clone is one. The V and J genes are TRBV2 and TRBJ2-5; 8 positions agree with TRBD2. The CDR3 is 19 residues long. Germline CDR1 SNHLY, CDR2 FYNNEI. The V segment lost 4 bases and the J segment 5 bases; nucleotides outside the gene matches: 21. This CDR3 reads CASSGPNQHVPSGGETQYF. The CDR3 nucleotides are TGTGCCAGCAGTGGGCCCAACCAACACGTACCAAGCGGGGGTGAGACCCAGTACTTC.

As to this clone: Sequence at one end of the junction differs from germline and may be a read error. The V and J genes are TRBV29-1 and TRBJ1-2; D is possibly TRBD1 (6 bases). The CDR3 loop spans 12 amino acids. Germline V gene data show CDR1 as SQVTM and CDR2 as ANQGSEA. The CDR3 reads CSVEGGLEGYTF. CDR3 DNA sequence: TGCAGCGTCGAAGGGGGGCTGGAGGGCTACACCTTC.

This chain uses TRBV9 with TRBJ1-3, with 9 nucleotides matching TRBD1. CDR1 is SGDLS and CDR2 is YYNGEE in the germline V gene. The V gene end was trimmed by 4 bases and the J gene end by 1 base; junction bases not matched to a gene: 6. CDR3 length: 16 residues. DNA for the CDR3: TGTGCCAGCAGCTTCGGACAGGGGAAGTCTGGAAACACCATATATTTT. Its translation is CASSFGQGKSGNTIYF.

The V call is TRBV19, the J call TRBJ1-1; unclear D gene. Germline CDR1 is LNHDA and CDR2 is SQIVND (reference sequence). The CDR3 runs 13 residues. Trimming took 6 bases from V and 1 from J, leaving 9 bases between them. The CDR3 is CASSEQRNTEAFF. The CDR3 DNA sequence: TGTGCCAGTAGCGAACAGAGGAACACTGAAGCTTTCTTT.

The chain carries TRBV2 and TRBJ2-2; D unclear. This CDR3 comprises 12 residues. Trimming stripped 8 bases from V and 5 bases from J, with 9 bases between. Germline V gives CDR1 SNHLY, CDR2 FYNNEI. In nucleotides, the CDR3 is TGTGCCAGCGCTACAGAAACCGGGGAGCTGTTTTTT. Protein sequence: CASATETGELFF.

This clone has a single count. The gene calls are TRBV10-3 and TRBJ2-1, with D possibly TRBD2 on 6 matching bases. The CDR3 covers 12 residues. The germline V gene has CDR1 ENHRY and CDR2 SYGVKD. The germline V and J ends were trimmed by 7 bases and 5 bases, with 9 bases remaining between them. The CDR3 DNA follows: TGTGCCATCAACGGGGGAGACAATGAGCAGTTCTTC. Protein: CAINGGDNEQFF.